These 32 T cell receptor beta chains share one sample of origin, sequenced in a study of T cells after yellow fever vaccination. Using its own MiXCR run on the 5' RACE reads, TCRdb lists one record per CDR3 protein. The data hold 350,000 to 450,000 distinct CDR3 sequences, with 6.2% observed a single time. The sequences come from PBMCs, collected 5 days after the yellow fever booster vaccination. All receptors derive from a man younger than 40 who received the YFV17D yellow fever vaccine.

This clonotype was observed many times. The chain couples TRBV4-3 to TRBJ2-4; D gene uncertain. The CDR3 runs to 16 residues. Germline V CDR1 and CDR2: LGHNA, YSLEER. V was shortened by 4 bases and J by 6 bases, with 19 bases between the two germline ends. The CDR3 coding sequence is TGCGCCAGCAGCCTTGACGCTCTCCGGTCTGGAAACATTCAGTACTTC. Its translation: CASSLDALRSGNIQYF.

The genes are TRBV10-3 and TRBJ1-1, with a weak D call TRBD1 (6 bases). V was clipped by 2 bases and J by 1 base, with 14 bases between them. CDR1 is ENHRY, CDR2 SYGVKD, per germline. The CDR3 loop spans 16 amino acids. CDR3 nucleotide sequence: TGTGCCATCAGTGAGACCCCACCAGGGGCGAACACTGAAGCTTTCTTT. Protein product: CAISETPPGANTEAFF.

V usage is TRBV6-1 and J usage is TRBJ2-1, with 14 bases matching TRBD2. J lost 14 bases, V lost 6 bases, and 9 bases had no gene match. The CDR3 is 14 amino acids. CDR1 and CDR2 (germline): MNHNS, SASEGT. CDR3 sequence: CASRRDGTSGRKFF. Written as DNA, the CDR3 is TGTGCCAGCAGACGGGACGGGACTAGCGGGAGAAAGTTCTTC.

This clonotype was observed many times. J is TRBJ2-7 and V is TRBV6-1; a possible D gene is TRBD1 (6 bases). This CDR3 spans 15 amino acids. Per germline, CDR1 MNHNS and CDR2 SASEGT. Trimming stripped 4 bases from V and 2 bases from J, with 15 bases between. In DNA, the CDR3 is TGTGCCAGCAGTGGGGACACTCCCTTTACCTACGAGCAGTACTTC. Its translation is CASSGDTPFTYEQYF.

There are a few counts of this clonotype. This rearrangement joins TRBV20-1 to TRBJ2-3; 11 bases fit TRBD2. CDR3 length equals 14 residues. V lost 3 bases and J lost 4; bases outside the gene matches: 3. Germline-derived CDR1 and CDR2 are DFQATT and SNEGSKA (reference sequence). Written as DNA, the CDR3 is TGCAGTGCTAGGACTAGCGGGAAGGCAGATACGCAGTATTTT. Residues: CSARTSGKADTQYF.

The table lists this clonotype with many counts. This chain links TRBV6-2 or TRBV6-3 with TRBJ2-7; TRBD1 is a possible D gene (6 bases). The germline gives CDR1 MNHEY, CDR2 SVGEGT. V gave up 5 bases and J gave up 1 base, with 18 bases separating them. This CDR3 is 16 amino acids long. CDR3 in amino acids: CASSVYRTADSYEQYF. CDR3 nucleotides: TGTGCCAGCAGTGTCTACAGGACAGCCGATTCCTACGAGCAGTACTTC.

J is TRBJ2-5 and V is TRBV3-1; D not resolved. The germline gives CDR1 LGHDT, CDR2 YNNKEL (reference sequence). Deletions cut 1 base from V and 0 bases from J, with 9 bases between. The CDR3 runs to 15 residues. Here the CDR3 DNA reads TGTGCCAGCAGCCAAGTTGGCCAGCACCAAGAGACCCAGTACTTC. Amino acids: CASSQVGQHQETQYF.

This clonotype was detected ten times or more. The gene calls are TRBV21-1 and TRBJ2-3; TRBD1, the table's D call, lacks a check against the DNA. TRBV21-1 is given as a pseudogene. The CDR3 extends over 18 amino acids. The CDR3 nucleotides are TGTGCCAGCAGCACTCATCTGCGCCGGGACAGCCACACAGATACGCAGTATTTT. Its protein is CASSTHLRRDSHTDTQYF.

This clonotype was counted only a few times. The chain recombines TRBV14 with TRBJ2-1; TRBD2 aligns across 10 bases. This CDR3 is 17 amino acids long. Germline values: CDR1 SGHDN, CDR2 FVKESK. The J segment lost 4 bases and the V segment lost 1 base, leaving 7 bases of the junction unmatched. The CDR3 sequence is CASSQGVGTSAYNEQFF. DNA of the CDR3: TGTGCCAGCAGCCAAGGAGTTGGGACTAGCGCGTACAATGAGCAGTTCTTC.

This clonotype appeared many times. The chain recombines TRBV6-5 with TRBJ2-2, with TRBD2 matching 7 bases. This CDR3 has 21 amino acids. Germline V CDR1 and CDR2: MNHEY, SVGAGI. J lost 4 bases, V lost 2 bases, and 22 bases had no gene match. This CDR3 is CASSYPTPGPGRVVGTGELFF. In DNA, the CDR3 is TGTGCCAGCAGTTACCCAACCCCCGGACCGGGGAGGGTTGTTGGCACCGGGGAGCTGTTTTTT.

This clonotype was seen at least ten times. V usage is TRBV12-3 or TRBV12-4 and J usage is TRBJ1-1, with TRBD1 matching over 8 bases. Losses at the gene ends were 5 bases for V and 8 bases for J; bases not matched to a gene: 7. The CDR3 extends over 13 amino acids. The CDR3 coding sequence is TGTGCCAGCAGTGCTATCCGGGACAGGGAAGCTTTCTTT. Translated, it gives CASSAIRDREAFF.

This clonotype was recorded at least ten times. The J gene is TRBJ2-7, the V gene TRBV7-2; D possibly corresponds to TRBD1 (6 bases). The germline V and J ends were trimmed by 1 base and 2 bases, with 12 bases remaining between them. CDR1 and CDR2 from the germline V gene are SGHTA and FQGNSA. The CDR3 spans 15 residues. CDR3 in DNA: TGTGCCAGCAGCTTAGGGTCGGACAGACCCTACGAGCAGTACTTC. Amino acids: CASSLGSDRPYEQYF. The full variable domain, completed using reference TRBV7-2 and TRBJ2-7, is GAGVSQSPSNKVTEKGKDVELRCDPISGHTALYWYRQSLGQGLEFLIYFQGNSAPDKSGLPSDRFSAERTGGSVSTLTIQRTQQEDSAVYLCASSLGSDRPYEQYFGPGTRLTVT.

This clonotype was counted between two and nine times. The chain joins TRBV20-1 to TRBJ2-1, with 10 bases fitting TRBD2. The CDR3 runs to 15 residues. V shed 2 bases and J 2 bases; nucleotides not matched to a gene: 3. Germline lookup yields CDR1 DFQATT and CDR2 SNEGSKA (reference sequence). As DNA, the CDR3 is TGCAGTGCTAGAACGACTAGCGGGCCCTACAATGAGCAGTTCTTC. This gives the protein CSARTTSGPYNEQFF.

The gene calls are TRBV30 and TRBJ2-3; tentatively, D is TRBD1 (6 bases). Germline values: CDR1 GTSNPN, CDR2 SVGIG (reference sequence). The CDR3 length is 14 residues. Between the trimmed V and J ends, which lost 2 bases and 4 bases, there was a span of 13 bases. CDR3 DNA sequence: TGTGCCTGGAGTCTGGCGCAGGGGTCAGATACGCAGTATTTT. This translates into CAWSLAQGSDTQYF.

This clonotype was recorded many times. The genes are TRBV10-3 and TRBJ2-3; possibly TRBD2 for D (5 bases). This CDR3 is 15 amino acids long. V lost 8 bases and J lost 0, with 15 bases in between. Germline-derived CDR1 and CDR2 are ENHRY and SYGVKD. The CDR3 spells CAIGNAGFSTDTQYF. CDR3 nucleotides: TGTGCCATCGGAAACGCGGGCTTTAGCACAGATACGCAGTATTTT.

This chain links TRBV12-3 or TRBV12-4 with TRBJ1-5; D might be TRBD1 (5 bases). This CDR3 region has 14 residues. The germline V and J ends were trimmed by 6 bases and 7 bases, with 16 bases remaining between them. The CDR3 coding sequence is TGTGCCAGCAGCGCGACCTTGAGGGGCCAGCCCCAGCATTTT. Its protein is CASSATLRGQPQHF.

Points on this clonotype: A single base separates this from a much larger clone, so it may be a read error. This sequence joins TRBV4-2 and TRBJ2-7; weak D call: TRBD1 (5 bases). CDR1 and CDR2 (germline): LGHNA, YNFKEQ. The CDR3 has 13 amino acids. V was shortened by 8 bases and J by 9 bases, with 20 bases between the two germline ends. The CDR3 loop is CASGREESGWQYF. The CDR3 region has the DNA TGTGCCAGCGGCCGAGAAGAATCAGGGTGGCAGTACTTC.

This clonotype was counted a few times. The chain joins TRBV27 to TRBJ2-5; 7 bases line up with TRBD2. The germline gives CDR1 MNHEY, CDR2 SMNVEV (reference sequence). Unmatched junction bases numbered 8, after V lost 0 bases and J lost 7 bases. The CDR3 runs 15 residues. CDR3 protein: CASSLSLAGAGTQYF. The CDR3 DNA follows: TGTGCCAGCAGTTTATCGTTGGCGGGAGCAGGGACCCAGTACTTC.

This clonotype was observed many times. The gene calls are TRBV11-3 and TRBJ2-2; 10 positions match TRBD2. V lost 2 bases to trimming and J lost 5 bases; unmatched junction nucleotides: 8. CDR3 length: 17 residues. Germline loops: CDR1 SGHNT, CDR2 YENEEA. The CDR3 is CASSLTGTSVKTGELFF. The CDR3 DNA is TGTGCCAGCAGCTTAACCGGGACTAGCGTAAAAACCGGGGAGCTGTTTTTT.

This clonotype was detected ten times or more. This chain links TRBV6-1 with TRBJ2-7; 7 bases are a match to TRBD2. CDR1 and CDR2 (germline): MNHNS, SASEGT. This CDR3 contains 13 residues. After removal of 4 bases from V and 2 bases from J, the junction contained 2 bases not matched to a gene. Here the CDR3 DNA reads TGTGCCAGCAGTGCCGGGAGGACCTACGAGCAGTACTTC. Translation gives CASSAGRTYEQYF.

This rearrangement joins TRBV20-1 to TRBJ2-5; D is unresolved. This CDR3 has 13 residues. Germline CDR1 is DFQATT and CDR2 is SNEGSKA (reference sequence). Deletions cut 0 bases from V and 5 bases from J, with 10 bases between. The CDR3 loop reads CSARDLGMETQYF. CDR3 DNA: TGCAGTGCTAGAGATCTGGGAATGGAGACCCAGTACTTC.

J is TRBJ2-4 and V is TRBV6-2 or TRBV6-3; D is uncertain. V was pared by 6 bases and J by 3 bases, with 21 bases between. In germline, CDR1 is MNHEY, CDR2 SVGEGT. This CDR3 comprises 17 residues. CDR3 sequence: CASSTSPQGFGKNIQYF. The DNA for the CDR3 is TGTGCCAGCAGCACCTCCCCACAAGGCTTCGGCAAAAACATTCAGTACTTC.

As DNA, the CDR3 is TGTGCCAGCAGGACTGCGGACGGGGCCGTTATGAACACTGAAGCTTTCTTT. Its protein is CASRTADGAVMNTEAFF. This chain connects TRBV11-2 to TRBJ1-1; tentatively, D is TRBD1 (5 bases). Looked up from germline, CDR1 is SGHAT and CDR2 is FQNNGV. The ends were cut back, 6 bases at V and 0 bases at J, with 20 bases in the middle. CDR3 length: 17 amino acids. The whole variable domain, filled in from reference TRBV11-2 and TRBJ1-1, reads EAGVAQSPRYKIIEKRQSVAFWCNPISGHATLYWYQQILGQGPKLLIQFQNNGVVDDSQLPKDRFSAERLKGVDSTLKIQPAKLEDSAVYLCASRTADGAVMNTEAFFGQGTRLTVV.

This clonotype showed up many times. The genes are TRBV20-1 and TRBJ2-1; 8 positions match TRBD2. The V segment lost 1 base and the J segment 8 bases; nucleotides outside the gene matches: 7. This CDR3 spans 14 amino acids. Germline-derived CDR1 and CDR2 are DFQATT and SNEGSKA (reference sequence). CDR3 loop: CSARVRGRFYEQFF. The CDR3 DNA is TGCAGTGCTAGAGTACGCGGGAGGTTCTATGAGCAGTTCTTC.

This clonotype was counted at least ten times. Written as DNA, the CDR3 is TGTGCCAGCAGCCCCCTCGGCCAGTTATTCCTGAACACTGAAGCTTTCTTT. Translation gives CASSPLGQLFLNTEAFF. The chain combines TRBV11-2 with TRBJ1-1; D remains ambiguous. The CDR3 extends over 17 amino acids. V was pared by 5 bases and J by 0 bases, with 19 bases between. CDR1 and CDR2 (germline): SGHAT, FQNNGV.

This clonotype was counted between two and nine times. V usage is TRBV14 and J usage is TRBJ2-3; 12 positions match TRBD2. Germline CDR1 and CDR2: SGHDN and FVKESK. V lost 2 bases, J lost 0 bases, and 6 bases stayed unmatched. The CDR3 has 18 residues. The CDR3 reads CASSQSPGLAGSTDTQYF. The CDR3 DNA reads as TGTGCCAGCAGCCAATCACCGGGACTAGCGGGCAGCACAGATACGCAGTATTTT.

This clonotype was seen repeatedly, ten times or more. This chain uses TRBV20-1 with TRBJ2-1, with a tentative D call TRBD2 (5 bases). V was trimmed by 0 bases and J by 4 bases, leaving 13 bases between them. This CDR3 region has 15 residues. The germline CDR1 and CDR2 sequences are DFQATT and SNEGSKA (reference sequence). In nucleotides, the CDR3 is TGCAGTGCTAGAGATCGGCCTAGCAGGTACAATGAGCAGTTCTTC. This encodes CSARDRPSRYNEQFF.

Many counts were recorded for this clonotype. CDR3 in amino acids: CASSLLGRSGTQYF. For the CDR3, the DNA is TGCGCCAGCAGCCTACTGGGACGTAGTGGGACCCAGTACTTC. The genes are TRBV5-1 and TRBJ2-5; D is perhaps TRBD1 or TRBD2 (5 bases each). This CDR3 has 14 residues. Germline V lookup: CDR1 SGHRS, CDR2 YFSETQ. Trimming cost V 4 bases and J 7 bases, with 17 bases left between them.

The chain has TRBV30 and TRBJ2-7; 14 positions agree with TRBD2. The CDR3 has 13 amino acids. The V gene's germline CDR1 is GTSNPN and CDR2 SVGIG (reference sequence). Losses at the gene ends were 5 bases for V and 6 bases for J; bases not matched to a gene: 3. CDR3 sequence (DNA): TGTGCCTGGGGACTAGCGGGAGGAAGCGAGCAGTACTTC. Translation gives CAWGLAGGSEQYF. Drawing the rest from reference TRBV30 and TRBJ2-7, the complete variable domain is SQTIHQWPATLVQPVGSPLSLECTVEGTSNPNLYWYRQAAGRGLQLLFYSVGIGQISSEVPQNLSASRPQDRQFILSSKKLLLSDSGFYLCAWGLAGGSEQYFGPGTRLTVT.

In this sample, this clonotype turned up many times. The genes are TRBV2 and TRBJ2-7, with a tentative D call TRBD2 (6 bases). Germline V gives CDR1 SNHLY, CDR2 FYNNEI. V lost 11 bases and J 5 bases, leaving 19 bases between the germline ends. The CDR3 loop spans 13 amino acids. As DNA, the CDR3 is TGTGCCGGAGGAGGGGAGACAGAGAACGAGCAGTACTTC. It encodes CAGGGETENEQYF.

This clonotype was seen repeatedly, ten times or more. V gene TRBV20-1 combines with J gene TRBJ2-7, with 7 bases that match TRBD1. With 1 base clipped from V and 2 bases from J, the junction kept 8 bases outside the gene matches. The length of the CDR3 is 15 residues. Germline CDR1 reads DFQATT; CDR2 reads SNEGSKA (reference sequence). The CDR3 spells CSARAPGTATYEQYF. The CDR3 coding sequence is TGCAGTGCTAGAGCCCCTGGGACAGCAACCTACGAGCAGTACTTC.

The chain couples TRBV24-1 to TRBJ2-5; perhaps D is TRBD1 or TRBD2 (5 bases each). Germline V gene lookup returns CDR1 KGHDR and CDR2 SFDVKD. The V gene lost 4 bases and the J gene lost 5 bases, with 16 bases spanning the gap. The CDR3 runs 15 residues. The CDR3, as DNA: TGTGCCACCAGTGACTCCAGAGGGGATGGGGAGACCCAGTACTTC. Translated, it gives CATSDSRGDGETQYF.